A single sample is the source of the 12 T cell receptor beta chains below, sequenced in a study of cytomegalovirus exposure and HLA in healthy donors. Assay: immunoSEQ multiplex PCR; the TCRdb copy retains only in-frame clones and omits some. The table has approximately 220,000 clones, about nine tenths seen once. Sequencing was done on a sample of PBMCs. These receptors were collected from a woman aged 18-35 years in good health and CMV-seronegative.

This sequence joins TRBV6-5 and TRBJ1-2; the match to TRBD1 covers 7 bases. This CDR3 region has 16 residues. After removal of 6 bases from V and 4 bases from J, the junction contained 14 bases not matched to a gene. Germline CDR1 reads MNHEY; CDR2 reads SVGAGI. CDR3 in amino acids: CASSYGTGTAVYGYTF. Here the CDR3 DNA reads TGTGCCAGCAGCTACGGTACCGGGACAGCAGTCTATGGCTACACCTTC.

V gene TRBV6-5 combines with J gene TRBJ1-1, with D hard to call. The CDR3 loop spans 14 amino acids. The V gene's germline CDR1 is MNHEY and CDR2 SVGAGI. V was shortened by 7 bases and J by 5 bases, with 17 bases between the two germline ends. CDR3 coding DNA: TGTGCCAGCAAGGAGGGATCGGCCCGAACTGAAGCTTTCTTT. Translated, it gives CASKEGSARTEAFF.

The J gene is TRBJ2-2, the V gene TRBV25-1, with 7 bases fitting TRBD2. The V and J ends lost 4 bases and 1 base, in that order; junction bases with no gene match: 9. The length of the CDR3 is 17 residues. Germline V gene data show CDR1 as MGHDK and CDR2 as SYGVNS. The DNA for the CDR3 is TGTGCCAGCAGTGGTCCCGTTGGCGGGAGGAACACCGGGGAGCTGTTTTTT. The encoded protein is CASSGPVGGRNTGELFF.

CDR3 sequence (DNA): TGCGCCAGCTCTAGGGGTTGGGAAGCTTTCTTT. This sequence encodes CASSRGWEAFF. The V call is TRBV4-1, the J call TRBJ1-1, with a weak D call TRBD1 (5 bases). This CDR3 is 11 amino acids long. CDR1 is MGHRA, CDR2 YSYEKL, per germline. Trimming took 8 bases from V and 8 from J, leaving 12 bases between them.

The gene calls are TRBV11-3 and TRBJ2-7; 8 bases match TRBD1. Germline lookup yields CDR1 SGHNT and CDR2 YENEEA. V shed 4 bases and J 5 bases; nucleotides not matched to a gene: 7. This CDR3 has 14 amino acids. CDR3 in amino acids: CASSSTGVVDEQYF. In nucleotides, the CDR3 is TGTGCCAGCAGCTCGACAGGGGTAGTCGACGAGCAGTACTTC. Together with reference TRBV11-3 and TRBJ2-7, the CDR3 gives the full variable domain: EAGVVQSPRYKIIEKKQPVAFWCNPISGHNTLYWYLQNLGQGPELLIRYENEEAVDDSQLPKDRFSAERLKGVDSTLKIQPAELGDSAVYLCASSSTGVVDEQYFGPGTRLTVT.

A note on this clone: Other DNA sequences from this sample encode an identical CDR3 as well. This CDR3 is CASSPGTGNTEAFF. For the CDR3, the DNA is TGTGCCAGCTCACCCGGGACAGGGAACACTGAAGCTTTCTTT. The chain employs TRBV18 and TRBJ1-1, with 8 bases lining up with TRBD1. Losses at the gene ends were 3 bases for V and 1 base for J; bases not matched to a gene: 1. CDR1 and CDR2 (germline): KGHSH, LQKENI. This CDR3 region has 14 residues.

The chain joins TRBV4-1 to TRBJ2-1; the match to TRBD2 covers 10 bases. The V gene's germline CDR1 is MGHRA and CDR2 YSYEKL. The CDR3 spans 16 residues. Losses at the gene ends were 0 bases for V and 6 bases for J; bases not matched to a gene: 5. The CDR3 loop is CASSQDALAGANEQFF. CDR3 sequence (DNA): TGCGCCAGCAGCCAAGATGCGCTAGCGGGAGCCAATGAGCAGTTCTTC.

This chain uses TRBV7-2 with TRBJ2-1; 15 bases align to TRBD2. Germline-derived CDR1 and CDR2 are SGHTA and FQGNSA. This CDR3 has 16 residues. Trimming cost V 4 bases and J 6 bases; bases outside gene matches: 4. The CDR3 DNA sequence: TGTGCCAGCAGCTCCAGGACTAGCGGGAGGGTCAATGAGCAGTTCTTC. Protein: CASSSRTSGRVNEQFF.

V gene TRBV5-6 combines with J gene TRBJ1-4, with 9 positions matching TRBD1. V lost 3 bases to trimming and J lost 8 bases; unmatched junction nucleotides: 8. This CDR3 is built from 15 residues. Germline CDR1 and CDR2: SGHDT and YYEEEE. CDR3 amino acids: CASSSTGGAREKLFF. CDR3 coding DNA: TGTGCCAGCAGCTCTACAGGGGGCGCGAGGGAAAAACTGTTTTTT.

V and J are TRBV5-6 and TRBJ1-2; unclear D gene. The CDR3 spans 13 residues. CDR1 and CDR2 (germline): SGHDT, YYEEEE. V was trimmed by 10 bases and J by 3 bases, leaving 16 bases between them. The CDR3 DNA is TGTGCCTCCCGGGGTGGAACTTACTATGGCTACACCTTC. It is translated as CASRGGTYYGYTF.

The chain carries TRBV15 and TRBJ1-2; tentative D call: TRBD1 (6 bases). Germline lookup yields CDR1 LNHNV and CDR2 YYDKDF (reference sequence). V lost 0 bases and J lost 8, with 19 bases in between. CDR3 length equals 16 residues. CDR3 coding DNA: TGTGCCACCAGCAGAGATCCTATAGTACAGGGCTCGGGCTACACCTTC. Encoded protein: CATSRDPIVQGSGYTF.

The chain couples TRBV6-1 to TRBJ1-2; no firm D call. V was cut by 7 bases and J by 5 bases, with 8 bases left in between. CDR3 length equals 11 residues. Germline lookup yields CDR1 MNHNS and CDR2 SASEGT. CDR3: CASTSGYGYTF. DNA of the CDR3: TGTGCCAGCACGTCGGGTTATGGCTACACCTTC.